Below, one T cell receptor beta chain is given with its context. With 7 bases clipped from V and 2 bases from J, the junction kept 14 bases outside the gene matches. The germline gives CDR1 SGHTA, CDR2 FQGNSA. This CDR3 has 17 amino acids. These data originate in a study of blood T cell repertoires in COVID-19. Study-level information: Sites across the United States, Italy and Spain contributed samples from acute and convalescent COVID-19. T cells, B-cell-depleted T cells, or PBMCs provided the cDNA or gDNA that served as material.

Per the study methods: Nucleated cell counts were estimated from reference gene primer amplification. Clones were sequenced by immunoSEQ multiplex PCR, and TCRdb holds only the in-frame ones, with some missing. V and J calls and clone size are given by that table; D and trimming were obtained from the DNA. The sample carries tens of thousands of clones, about 85% recorded once. The rearrangement uses TRBV7-2 and TRBJ2-7, with 10 bases identical to TRBD1. The TCR originated in a man between 65 and 79 years old with acute or convalescent COVID-19. Sample: peripheral blood. CDR3 amino acids: CASIPGQGLAPTYEQYF. DNA for the CDR3: TGTGCCAGCATTCCGGGACAGGGGCTTGCTCCAACCTACGAGCAGTACTTC.